This TCR beta chain was sequenced for a study of T cell changes during pregnancy in multiple sclerosis. Method: immunoSEQ multiplex PCR; TCRdb's copy keeps in-frame clones and lacks some. Of over 85,000 clones listed, about nine tenths are singletons. Of note for this clone: Sequence at one end of the junction differs from germline and may be a read error.

CDR3 length equals 16 residues. The germline V gene has CDR1 SGHTA and CDR2 FQGNSA. This sample comprised peripheral blood, obtained in the second trimester of pregnancy. The chain carries TRBV7-2 and TRBJ2-3; TRBD2 agrees at 7 bases. This TCR was sampled from a female donor in good health, enrolled as a control in a pregnancy study. Here the CDR3 reads CASSLAGGRTTDTQYF. CDR3 coding DNA: TGTGCCAGCAGTTTAGCGGGCGGGCGCACCACAGATACGCAGTATTTT.